This entry lists 6 T cell receptor beta chains sequenced from one sample in a study of blood T cell repertoires in COVID-19. TCRdb's copy holds only in-frame clones and misses some; the assay was immunoSEQ multiplex PCR. The sample shows about 160,000 clones, about 83% of them seen only once. Sequencing was done on a sample of peripheral blood. Receptors were obtained from a middle-aged man who had recovered from COVID-19.

This clone was detected only a few times. The V call is TRBV11-1, the J call TRBJ1-4; D is unresolved. V was shortened by 6 bases and J by 3 bases, with 14 bases between the two germline ends. The CDR3 covers 15 residues. Per the germline V gene, CDR1 is SGHAT and CDR2 is FQDESV (reference sequence). This CDR3 is CASRSILGANEKLFF. In DNA form, the CDR3 reads TGTGCCAGCAGGTCCATCCTCGGAGCTAATGAAAAACTGTTTTTT.

The chain couples TRBV6-6 to TRBJ2-7; 8 nucleotides match TRBD2. Looked up from germline, CDR1 is MNHNY and CDR2 is SVGAGI (reference sequence). This CDR3 is 14 amino acids long. The V segment lost 11 bases and the J segment 5 bases; nucleotides outside the gene matches: 14. The CDR3 protein is CAGKRAGDFHEQYF. As DNA, the CDR3 is TGTGCCGGTAAACGAGCGGGAGACTTCCACGAGCAGTACTTC.

The chain is built from TRBV28 and TRBJ2-7; a weak D match, TRBD1 (6 bases). The germline V gene encodes CDR1 MDHEN and CDR2 SYDVKM. V was trimmed by 7 bases and J by 2 bases, leaving 15 bases between them. The CDR3 has 14 amino acids. For the CDR3, the DNA is TGTGCCAGCACCACCCCGGACAGCACCTACGAGCAGTACTTC. It is translated as CASTTPDSTYEQYF.

This sequence joins TRBV18 and TRBJ2-3, with D hard to call. Trimming removed 1 base at V and 5 bases at J, with 7 bases between. This CDR3 has 13 residues. Germline V CDR1 and CDR2: KGHSH, LQKENI. The CDR3 reads CASSPLRGDTQYF. The CDR3 DNA is TGTGCCAGCTCACCACTACGAGGAGATACGCAGTATTTT.

This clone was seen only once. The chain uses TRBV5-4 and TRBJ1-1; the D gene is possibly TRBD1 (6 bases). Trimming removed 0 bases from V and 1 base from J, with 13 bases in between. Germline V CDR1 and CDR2: SGHNT, YYREEE (reference sequence). The CDR3 consists of 16 residues. Here the CDR3 DNA reads TGTGCCAGCAGCTTGGGGGACACCCGGAGGAACACTGAAGCTTTCTTT. The encoded protein is CASSLGDTRRNTEAFF.

J is TRBJ2-3 and V is TRBV7-2; 8 nucleotides agree with TRBD1. The J segment lost 0 bases and the V segment lost 5 bases, leaving 4 bases of the junction unmatched. The germline V gene has CDR1 SGHTA and CDR2 FQGNSA. CDR3 length: 15 residues. CDR3 nucleotides: TGTGCCAGCAGCGCACAGGGGGTTAGCACAGATACGCAGTATTTT. As protein: CASSAQGVSTDTQYF.